The 15 T cell receptor beta chains listed next were all sequenced from one sample in a study of cytomegalovirus exposure and HLA in healthy donors. It was with 60 Vbeta and 13 Jbeta primers that the PCR ran. TCRdb's table, derived via immunoSEQ multiplex PCR, lists solely in-frame clones and lacks some. The sample includes about 69,000 clones, about 76% of them seen just once. The sample taken for sequencing was PBMCs. Source of these receptors: a man aged 18 to 29 in good health and CMV-seronegative.

This clone was recorded only once. The chain uses TRBV29-1 and TRBJ1-2, with 9 nucleotides matching TRBD1. Germline V gives CDR1 SQVTM, CDR2 ANQGSEA. CDR3 length: 14 residues. Losses at the gene ends were 6 bases for V and 6 bases for J; bases not matched to a gene: 11. CDR3 region: CSVPGQGYRDGYTF. In nucleotides, the CDR3 is TGCAGCGTCCCGGGACAGGGATATCGGGATGGCTACACCTTC. Supplemented by reference TRBV29-1 and TRBJ1-2, the full variable domain reads SAVISQKPSRDICQRGTSLTIQCQVDSQVTMMFWYRQQPGQSLTLIATANQGSEATYESGFVIDKFPISRPNLTFSTLTVSNMSPEDSSIYLCSVPGQGYRDGYTFGSGTRLTVV.

The chain couples TRBV10-3 to TRBJ2-3; TRBD2 agrees at 16 bases. V was clipped by 10 bases and J by 4 bases; unmatched bases: 17. The CDR3 totals 19 residues. Germline CDR1 reads ENHRY; CDR2 reads SYGVKD. The CDR3 region has the DNA TGTGCCACTTGGGACCAGAGGGGACTAGCGGGGGGGGGCTCAGATACGCAGTATTTT. The encoded protein is CATWDQRGLAGGGSDTQYF.

This rearrangement joins TRBV7-2 to TRBJ1-3; no clear D. The CDR3 has 16 residues. Trimming cost V 8 bases and J 0 bases, with 17 bases left between them. Germline V lookup: CDR1 SGHTA, CDR2 FQGNSA. CDR3: CASAQRGPNSGNTIYF. DNA of the CDR3: TGTGCCAGCGCCCAGAGAGGCCCTAACTCTGGAAACACCATATATTTT.

This clone has more than one count but fewer than ten. The chain employs TRBV6-6 and TRBJ1-5; D is uncertain. The CDR3 sequence is 16 residues long. Trimming removed 0 bases at V and 0 bases at J, with 9 bases between. The germline gives CDR1 MNHNY, CDR2 SVGAGI (reference sequence). The CDR3 is CASSYSSGNSNQPQHF. CDR3 DNA sequence: TGTGCCAGCAGTTACTCTAGCGGTAATAGCAATCAGCCCCAGCATTTT.

Here the CDR3 DNA reads TGTGCCAGCAGCTCGCAGAGCGGCACAGATACGCAGTATTTT. It codes for CASSSQSGTDTQYF. The rearrangement uses TRBV7-2 and TRBJ2-3; D is ambiguous. The germline V gene encodes CDR1 SGHTA and CDR2 FQGNSA. V was pared by 4 bases and J by 1 base, with 9 bases between. There are 14 residues in the CDR3.

The chain couples TRBV5-4 to TRBJ1-4, with 7 bases aligning to TRBD1. Germline V CDR1 and CDR2: SGHNT, YYREEE (reference sequence). The CDR3 consists of 14 residues. J lost 4 bases, V lost 4 bases, and 4 bases had no gene match. The CDR3 bases are TGTGCCAGCAGCGCGGACAGGATTAATGAAAAACTGTTTTTT. Residues: CASSADRINEKLFF.

This clone was seen once. The V and J genes are TRBV6-5 and TRBJ1-3; D gene uncertain. Per the germline V gene, CDR1 is MNHEY and CDR2 is SVGAGI. The CDR3 sequence is 16 residues long. Deletions cut 0 bases from V and 0 bases from J, with 9 bases between. The DNA for the CDR3 is TGTGCCAGCAGTTACTCACAAATTATCTCTGGAAACACCATATATTTT. Residues: CASSYSQIISGNTIYF.

The chain is built from TRBV6-5 and TRBJ1-1; weak D call: TRBD1 (6 bases). CDR3 length: 16 amino acids. Germline V lookup: CDR1 MNHEY, CDR2 SVGAGI. V dropped 4 bases and J dropped 0 bases, with 15 bases sitting between them. The CDR3 spells CASSSEGGWVNTEAFF. The CDR3 DNA is TGTGCCAGCAGTTCCGAGGGGGGGTGGGTGAACACTGAAGCTTTCTTT.

The V gene is TRBV30, the J gene TRBJ1-2, with 8 bases aligning to TRBD1. V shed 2 bases and J 7 bases; nucleotides not matched to a gene: 6. Germline CDR1 and CDR2: GTSNPN and SVGIG (reference sequence). This CDR3 region has 13 residues. CDR3 nucleotide sequence: TGTGCCTGGAGTTCGGGACAGGCACGTGGCTACACCTTC. Translation gives CAWSSGQARGYTF.

The chain links TRBV7-2 to TRBJ2-2; TRBD1 might be the D (5 bases). The CDR3 is 15 amino acids. V lost 5 bases, J lost 2 bases, and 12 bases lay in between. CDR1 is SGHTA, CDR2 FQGNSA, per germline. The DNA of the CDR3 is TGTGCCAGCAGCGAACAGGTTGGAAACACCGGGGAGCTGTTTTTT. This sequence encodes CASSEQVGNTGELFF.

This rearrangement joins TRBV23-1 to TRBJ2-1; 9 bases fit TRBD2. TRBV23-1 is classed as an ORF, of uncertain function. The CDR3 is made up of 20 amino acids. V trimming: 4 bases; J trimming: 0 bases; junction bases outside the gene matches: 16. The CDR3 DNA reads TGCGCCAGCAGTCTTTCTAACGGGGCTAGCGGGGATAGCTCCTACAATGAGCAGTTCTTC. The encoded protein is CASSLSNGASGDSSYNEQFF.

The genes are TRBV7-9 and TRBJ1-1; 7 bases are shared with TRBD1. The V segment lost 4 bases and the J segment 7 bases; nucleotides outside the gene matches: 9. CDR1 is SEHNR and CDR2 is FQNEAQ in the germline V gene (reference sequence). CDR3 length: 14 residues. The CDR3 DNA follows: TGTGCCAGCAGCTCCGCGCTGTCAGGGGGTGAAGCTTTCTTT. Translation: CASSSALSGGEAFF.

The chain links TRBV7-8 to TRBJ2-7, with 9 positions matching TRBD2. The CDR3 has 15 amino acids. Germline assignment: CDR1 SGHVS and CDR2 FQNEAQ. V lost 3 bases to trimming and J lost 3 bases; unmatched junction nucleotides: 6. The CDR3 DNA reads as TGTGCCAGCAGCTTCGGGCTAGCGGGGTTCTACGAGCAGTACGTC. It yields the protein CASSFGLAGFYEQYV.

The genes are TRBV5-1 and TRBJ1-2, with a possible D match to TRBD1 (5 bases). This CDR3 spans 13 amino acids. Germline V CDR1 and CDR2: SGHRS, YFSETQ. The germline V and J ends were trimmed by 4 bases and 6 bases, with 13 bases remaining between them. CDR3 DNA sequence: TGCGCCAGCAGCCCCCGCGGGGGGAATGGCTACACCTTC. Its translation is CASSPRGGNGYTF.

Here the CDR3 reads CASSPPGQGVKLFF. The DNA of the CDR3 is TGTGCCAGCAGCCCCCCGGGACAGGGGGTAAAACTGTTTTTT. The rearrangement joins TRBV7-8 to TRBJ1-4, with TRBD1 matching 11 bases. CDR3 size: 14 residues. V was pared by 5 bases and J by 10 bases, with 6 bases of the junction left unmatched. Germline-derived CDR1 and CDR2 are SGHVS and FQNEAQ.